This passage covers 25 T cell receptor beta chains from one sample sequenced in a study of PD-L1 blockade in urothelial cancer. The repertoire was sequenced with immunoSEQ multiplex PCR; TCRdb's copy has only in-frame clones and lacks some. The data show tens of thousands of clones, around 88% seen once. Time point meaning: pretreatment peripheral blood. Material: PBMCs, obtained around atezolizumab (anti-PD-L1) treatment. The receptor set was obtained from a man aged 60 to 75 with urothelial cancer.

Of note for this clone: This CDR3 is also generated by other DNA sequences in the sample. V and J are TRBV5-1 and TRBJ1-3; 8 positions agree with TRBD1. This CDR3 has 14 residues. CDR1 is SGHRS and CDR2 is YFSETQ in the germline V gene. The junction had 2 bases not matched to a gene; V was cut back by 4 bases and J by 2 bases. The CDR3 loop is CASSPQGAGNTIYF. The CDR3 DNA sequence: TGCGCCAGCAGCCCACAGGGGGCTGGAAACACCATATATTTT.

The genes are TRBV10-2 and TRBJ2-7; 7 positions agree with TRBD1. CDR1 and CDR2 (germline): WSHSY, SAAADI. The CDR3 has 14 residues. The V gene end was trimmed by 8 bases and the J gene end by 4 bases; junction bases not matched to a gene: 11. In DNA, the CDR3 is TGCGCCAGCGTTCGGGGTGAGGGGGCGTACGAGCAGTACTTC. It yields the protein CASVRGEGAYEQYF.

The rearrangement uses TRBV4-2 and TRBJ2-5; TRBD2 agrees at 14 bases. The trim removed 0 bases at V and 1 base at J, leaving 10 bases unmatched. Per germline, CDR1 LGHNA and CDR2 YNFKEQ. This CDR3 spans 20 amino acids. CDR3 residues: CASSQDLTSGGALPQETQYF. The CDR3 DNA is TGTGCCAGCAGCCAAGATCTGACTAGCGGGGGGGCGTTGCCCCAAGAGACCCAGTACTTC.

This clone was seen a handful of times. The V gene is TRBV18, the J gene TRBJ2-5, with D possibly matching TRBD1 (6 bases). CDR1 is KGHSH and CDR2 is LQKENI in the germline V gene. Trimming shortened V by 3 bases and J by 2 bases, and 22 bases separated the two germline ends. The CDR3 has 18 residues. The CDR3 nucleotides are TGTGCCAGCTCACCTCGGACCTTAGACAGGAACTCTCAAGAGACCCAGTACTTC. It yields the protein CASSPRTLDRNSQETQYF.

The chain is built from TRBV5-1 and TRBJ2-5; D is perhaps TRBD2 (5 bases). The CDR3 sequence is 13 residues long. The germline CDR1 and CDR2 sequences are SGHRS and YFSETQ. V lost 6 bases to trimming and J lost 0 bases, with 9 bases between them. The CDR3 DNA reads as TGCGCCAGCACCTCGGGGAACCAAGAGACCCAGTACTTC. Its protein is CASTSGNQETQYF.

As to this clone: This is likely a read error, given that the CDR3 carries no conserved phenylalanine or tryptophan at its end. The DNA is left out, because the CDR3 cannot be placed on it with certainty; the CDR3 is given as TCRdb lists it. This chain links TRBV12-2 with TRBJ1-4; the table's D call, TRBD1, was not checked against the DNA. TRBV12-2 is reported as a pseudogene. The CDR3 numbers 9 amino acids, ends counted. Here the CDR3 reads CASRADRWG.

This rearrangement joins TRBV6-4 to TRBJ1-5; weak D call: TRBD1 (5 bases). The CDR3 consists of 14 residues. V was shortened by 0 bases and J by 10 bases, with 13 bases between the two germline ends. Germline CDR1 reads MRHNA; CDR2 reads SNTAGT. The CDR3 reads CASSDSSGGSPQHF. For the CDR3, the DNA is TGTGCCAGCAGTGACTCGTCCGGGGGAAGCCCCCAGCATTTT.

With respect to this clone: The sample contains more than one DNA sequence encoding this CDR3. The chain carries TRBV7-2 and TRBJ2-5; a weak D match, TRBD2 (6 bases). Germline V gene sequence: CDR1 SGHTA, CDR2 FQGNSA. Trimming removed 0 bases at V and 5 bases at J, with 10 bases between. The CDR3 contains 14 residues. The CDR3 nucleotides are TGTGCCAGCAGCTTAGCAGGTGGAGGGGAGACCCAGTACTTC. The encoded protein is CASSLAGGGETQYF.

The chain combines TRBV11-3 with TRBJ1-2; D perhaps matches TRBD1 (5 bases). CDR3 length: 16 amino acids. V lost 1 base and J 4 bases, leaving 16 bases between the germline ends. Per the germline V gene, CDR1 is SGHNT and CDR2 is YENEEA. The CDR3 protein is CASSLGNPDMPYGYTF. The CDR3 DNA follows: TGTGCCAGCAGCTTAGGGAACCCGGACATGCCCTATGGCTACACCTTC.

The chain has TRBV5-1 and TRBJ2-5, with 11 nucleotides matching TRBD2. Germline CDR1 SGHRS, CDR2 YFSETQ. V gave up 4 bases and J gave up 8 bases; unmatched junction bases: 7. This CDR3 region has 14 residues. CDR3 nucleotides: TGCGCCAGCAGCGCGGCTAGCGGGGGGTCTACCCAGTACTTC. This translates into CASSAASGGSTQYF.

The CDR3 loop reads CASSLSGEGTEAFF. The DNA for the CDR3 is TGCGCCAGCAGCCTCAGCGGGGAGGGCACTGAAGCTTTCTTT. This chain joins TRBV5-1 and TRBJ1-1; no clear D gene. V was cut by 4 bases and J by 4 bases, with 14 bases left in between. The CDR3 has 14 residues. In germline, CDR1 is SGHRS, CDR2 YFSETQ.

This sequence joins TRBV7-9 and TRBJ2-5; 8 bases line up with TRBD1. Germline lookup yields CDR1 SEHNR and CDR2 FQNEAQ (reference sequence). This CDR3 has 14 amino acids. Trimming removed 11 bases from V and 2 bases from J; junction bases left unmatched: 10. The CDR3 DNA follows: TGTGCCTCACAGGGGGTGAGAGGTCAAGAGACCCAGTACTTC. Amino acid sequence: CASQGVRGQETQYF.

J is TRBJ2-4 and V is TRBV7-2; tentative D call: TRBD2 (6 bases). CDR3 length: 14 residues. The V and J ends lost 4 bases and 6 bases respectively, with 13 bases between them. The germline gives CDR1 SGHTA, CDR2 FQGNSA. CDR3 DNA sequence: TGTGCCAGCAGCTCCCGGCGGGGCGCAAACATTCAGTACTTC. This encodes CASSSRRGANIQYF. Full variable domain (outside the CDR3, taken from reference TRBV7-2 and TRBJ2-4): GAGVSQSPSNKVTEKGKDVELRCDPISGHTALYWYRQSLGQGLEFLIYFQGNSAPDKSGLPSDRFSAERTGGSVSTLTIQRTQQEDSAVYLCASSSRRGANIQYFGAGTRLSVL.

The J gene is TRBJ1-4, the V gene TRBV5-4; 9 bases align to TRBD1. The J segment lost 8 bases and the V segment lost 1 base, leaving 9 bases of the junction unmatched. The germline V gene has CDR1 SGHNT and CDR2 YYREEE (reference sequence). This CDR3 spans 16 amino acids. The CDR3 sequence is CASSLTGGGGREKLFF. For the CDR3, the DNA is TGTGCCAGCAGCTTGACAGGGGGCGGGGGAAGAGAAAAACTGTTTTTT.

This clone was picked up one time. This rearrangement joins TRBV7-8 to TRBJ2-5, with a possible D match to TRBD1 (6 bases). Trimming cost V 1 base and J 1 base, with 7 bases left between them. CDR3 size: 14 residues. The germline V gene has CDR1 SGHVS and CDR2 FQNEAQ. In nucleotides, the CDR3 is TGTGCCAGCAGCTTAGAGGACAGCCAAGAGACCCAGTACTTC. Its protein product is CASSLEDSQETQYF.

V is TRBV5-6 and J is TRBJ2-7; 7 bases are a match to TRBD2. Germline loops: CDR1 SGHDT, CDR2 YYEEEE. Trimming took 2 bases from V and 4 from J; bases not matched to a gene: 3. This CDR3 has 13 amino acids. The CDR3 is CASSLRGGYEQYF. CDR3 coding DNA: TGTGCCAGCAGCTTACGGGGAGGGTACGAGCAGTACTTC.

The genes are TRBV19 and TRBJ1-6; maybe TRBD1 (5 bases). This CDR3 region has 15 residues. In germline, CDR1 is LNHDA, CDR2 SQIVND (reference sequence). V shed 2 bases and J shed 6 bases, with 11 bases lying between them. In DNA form, the CDR3 reads TGTGCCAGTAGTATATGCGGGGGGAGTAATTCACCCCTCCACTTT. It codes for CASSICGGSNSPLHF.

V gene TRBV5-1 combines with J gene TRBJ2-3; 10 bases agree with TRBD1. The CDR3 totals 16 residues. Germline CDR1 is SGHRS and CDR2 is YFSETQ. V lost 5 bases, J lost 5 bases, and 11 bases stayed unmatched. The CDR3 DNA reads TGCGCCAGCAGACCCGGGACAGGGGTGTCGGGAGATACGCAGTATTTT. This gives the protein CASRPGTGVSGDTQYF. The full variable domain, completed using reference TRBV5-1 and TRBJ2-3, is KAGVTQTPRYLIKTRGQQVTLSCSPISGHRSVSWYQQTPGQGLQFLFEYFSETQRNKGNFPGRFSGRQFSNSRSEMNVSTLELGDSALYLCASRPGTGVSGDTQYFGPGTRLTVL.

The chain combines TRBV4-1 with TRBJ2-5; 8 positions agree with TRBD2. Germline CDR1 and CDR2: MGHRA and YSYEKL. The CDR3 sequence is 17 residues long. With 1 base clipped from V and 4 bases from J, the junction kept 11 bases outside the gene matches. The CDR3 bases are TGCGCCAGCAGCCAAGGACTCCGGCTAGCGGGCGGAGAGACCCAGTACTTC. It translates to CASSQGLRLAGGETQYF.

Written as DNA, the CDR3 is TGTGCCAGCAGCTCCTCCACAGATACGCAGTATTTT. Translation gives CASSSSTDTQYF. This sequence joins TRBV14 and TRBJ2-3, with D uncertain. The CDR3 contains 12 residues. Between the trimmed V and J ends, which lost 5 bases and 2 bases, there was a span of 5 bases. Looked up from germline, CDR1 is SGHDN and CDR2 is FVKESK.

The rearrangement links TRBV15 to TRBJ1-4, with 9 bases that match TRBD1. The CDR3 runs to 14 residues. The germline V gene encodes CDR1 LNHNV and CDR2 YYDKDF (reference sequence). Losses at the gene ends were 2 bases for V and 7 bases for J; bases not matched to a gene: 2. The CDR3 DNA reads TGTGCCACCAGCAGACCGGGACAGGGTGAAAAACTGTTTTTT. Translating it yields CATSRPGQGEKLFF.

With respect to this clone: An end of the junction differs from the germline gene, which may be a read error. The rearrangement uses TRBV7-7 and TRBJ1-2; D call uncertain. Germline loops: CDR1 SSHAT, CDR2 FNYEAQ (reference sequence). There are 13 residues in the CDR3. CDR3 in DNA: TGTGCTAGCAGCCCCGGTGCGGGCTATGGCTACACCTTC. Its translation is CASSPGAGYGYTF. The whole variable domain, filled in from reference TRBV7-7 and TRBJ1-2, reads GAGVSQSPRYKVTKRGQDVTLRCDPISSHATLYWYQQALGQGPEFLTYFNYEAQPDKSGLPSDRFSAERPEGSISTLTIQRTEQRDSAMYRCASSPGAGYGYTFGSGTRLTVV.

This chain links TRBV7-8 with TRBJ2-5; 11 bases are a match to TRBD2. Unmatched junction bases numbered 12, after V lost 7 bases and J lost 5 bases. Looked up from germline, CDR1 is SGHVS and CDR2 is FQNEAQ. The CDR3 consists of 16 residues. Here the CDR3 DNA reads TGTGCCAGCAACCGATTTAGCGGGGGGGCCCAGGAGACCCAGTACTTC. Amino acids: CASNRFSGGAQETQYF.

The chain has TRBV18 and TRBJ1-6; tentatively, D is TRBD1 (5 bases). This CDR3 is 15 amino acids long. Trimming left V 3 bases short and J 7 bases short, with 13 bases between. Germline V lookup: CDR1 KGHSH, CDR2 LQKENI. CDR3 protein: CASSPWDSPNSPLHF. CDR3 bases: TGTGCCAGCTCACCTTGGGACTCTCCCAATTCACCCCTCCACTTT.

The chain employs TRBV7-9 and TRBJ2-7; tentatively, D is TRBD1 (5 bases). CDR1 is SEHNR and CDR2 is FQNEAQ in the germline V gene (reference sequence). V shed 5 bases and J shed 3 bases, with 17 bases lying between them. The CDR3 length is 15 residues. The CDR3 loop reads CASSPLWGRNYEQYF. As DNA, the CDR3 is TGTGCCAGCAGCCCCTTATGGGGCCGGAACTACGAGCAGTACTTC.